This passage covers 11 T cell receptor beta chains from one sample sequenced in a study of shared clonotypes between healthy human individuals. This table comes from immunoSEQ multiplex PCR, and its TCRdb copy is limited to in-frame clones, with some not included. Of 1,500,000 or so clones in the sample, 98% were seen once. The sequencing sample was made of naive CD4+ T cells sorted from blood. Subset in this sample: CD45RA+ positively selected. The receptors were gathered from a young man in good health.

J is TRBJ1-4 and V is TRBV28; TRBD1 matches 8 bases. The junction had 6 bases not matched to a gene; V was cut back by 6 bases and J by 3 bases. The CDR3 consists of 15 residues. The germline V gene has CDR1 MDHEN and CDR2 SYDVKM. CDR3 nucleotide sequence: TGTGCCAGCAGCTGGGACAGGCGGTCTAATGAAAAACTGTTTTTT. It specifies CASSWDRRSNEKLFF.

V and J are TRBV28 and TRBJ2-7; perhaps TRBD2 as D (7 bases). The V end was cut by 5 bases, the J end by 2 bases, with 13 bases between. This CDR3 contains 14 residues. Looked up from germline, CDR1 is MDHEN and CDR2 is SYDVKM. CDR3 in amino acids: CASSRGGATYEQYF. The CDR3, as DNA: TGTGCCAGCAGTAGAGGGGGGGCTACCTACGAGCAGTACTTC.

V and J are TRBV6-6 and TRBJ2-5; 9 bases align to TRBD2. After removal of 6 bases from V and 5 bases from J, the junction contained 4 bases not matched to a gene. The germline V gene encodes CDR1 MNHNY and CDR2 SVGAGI (reference sequence). This CDR3 has 13 amino acids. CDR3 nucleotides: TGTGCCAGCAGGGTAGCGGGAGTGGAGACCCAGTACTTC. This gives the protein CASRVAGVETQYF.

This chain uses TRBV18 with TRBJ2-1; D may be TRBD1 (5 bases). Trimming stripped 2 bases from V and 0 bases from J, with 14 bases between. Germline V gene data show CDR1 as KGHSH and CDR2 as LQKENI. The CDR3 loop spans 17 amino acids. CDR3 region: CASSPSSRVGSYNEQFF. The CDR3 DNA is TGTGCCAGCTCACCATCTTCCAGGGTTGGCTCCTACAATGAGCAGTTCTTC.

The chain recombines TRBV15 with TRBJ1-5; D uncertain. Per the germline V gene, CDR1 is LNHNV and CDR2 is YYDKDF (reference sequence). The CDR3 is made up of 11 amino acids. With 1 base removed from V and 12 bases from J, the gap between germline ends came to 7 bases. CDR3 sequence (DNA): TGTGCCACCAGCAGAGGGGCGGTCCAGCATTTT. The encoded protein is CATSRGAVQHF.

The J gene is TRBJ2-2, the V gene TRBV2, with D perhaps TRBD2 (6 bases). V was clipped by 0 bases and J by 8 bases, with 13 bases between them. Germline V gene lookup returns CDR1 SNHLY and CDR2 FYNNEI. This CDR3 comprises 15 residues. In DNA, the CDR3 is TGTGCCAGCAGTGAAGCGACTAGTGTATCGGGGGAGCTGTTTTTT. Its translation: CASSEATSVSGELFF.

V is TRBV28 and J is TRBJ1-2, with D perhaps TRBD1 (6 bases). Germline V gives CDR1 MDHEN, CDR2 SYDVKM. The CDR3 contains 15 residues. The ends were cut back, 6 bases at V and 5 bases at J, with 19 bases in the middle. In DNA form, the CDR3 reads TGTGCCAGCAGCTGGCCCTTTGTGACAGGTTATGGCTACACCTTC. Residues: CASSWPFVTGYGYTF.

This clone was seen a single time. This CDR3 is CASSLVGSNTGELFF. For the CDR3, the DNA is TGTGCCAGCAGCTTAGTTGGTTCGAACACCGGGGAGCTGTTTTTT. The genes are TRBV7-8 and TRBJ2-2; D unclear. The CDR3 has 15 amino acids. Per the germline V gene, CDR1 is SGHVS and CDR2 is FQNEAQ. The V and J ends lost 1 base and 0 bases respectively, with 6 bases between them.

V gene TRBV10-1 combines with J gene TRBJ2-1; 10 bases are a match to TRBD2. The CDR3 runs 15 residues. Germline CDR1 is WNHNN and CDR2 is SYGVQD (reference sequence). The J segment lost 4 bases and the V segment lost 4 bases, leaving 4 bases of the junction unmatched. The CDR3 bases are TGCGCCAGCAGTGGTTTAGCGGGAGGTTACAATGAGCAGTTCTTC. Amino acid sequence: CASSGLAGGYNEQFF.

The genes are TRBV29-1 and TRBJ2-3; tentative D call: TRBD2 (5 bases). The CDR3 contains 12 residues. The germline gives CDR1 SQVTM, CDR2 ANQGSEA. V lost 6 bases, J lost 6 bases, and 13 bases lay in between. The CDR3 loop is CSVRAVMDTQYF. The CDR3 nucleotides read TGCAGCGTGCGAGCGGTAATGGATACGCAGTATTTT.

The chain carries TRBV11-2 and TRBJ2-7, with 15 bases aligning to TRBD2. Per germline, CDR1 SGHAT and CDR2 FQNNGV. The J segment lost 11 bases and the V segment lost 1 base, leaving 3 bases of the junction unmatched. The CDR3 is made up of 14 amino acids. CDR3 protein: CASSLGTSGRVKYF. The CDR3 bases are TGTGCCAGCAGCTTAGGGACTAGCGGGAGGGTAAAGTACTTC.